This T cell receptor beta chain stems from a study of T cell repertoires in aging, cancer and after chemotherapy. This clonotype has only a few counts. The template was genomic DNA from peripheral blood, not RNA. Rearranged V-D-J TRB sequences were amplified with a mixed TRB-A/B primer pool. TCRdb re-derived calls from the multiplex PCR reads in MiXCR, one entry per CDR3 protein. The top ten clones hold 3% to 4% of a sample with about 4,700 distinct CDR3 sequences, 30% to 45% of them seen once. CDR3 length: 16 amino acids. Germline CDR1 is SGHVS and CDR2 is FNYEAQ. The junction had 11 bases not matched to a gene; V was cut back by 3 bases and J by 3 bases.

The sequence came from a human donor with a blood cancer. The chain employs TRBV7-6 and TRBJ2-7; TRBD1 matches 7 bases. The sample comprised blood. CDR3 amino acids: CASSLFTGTEGYEQYF. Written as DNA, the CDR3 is TGTGCCAGCAGCTTGTTTACCGGGACAGAAGGCTACGAGCAGTACTTC.